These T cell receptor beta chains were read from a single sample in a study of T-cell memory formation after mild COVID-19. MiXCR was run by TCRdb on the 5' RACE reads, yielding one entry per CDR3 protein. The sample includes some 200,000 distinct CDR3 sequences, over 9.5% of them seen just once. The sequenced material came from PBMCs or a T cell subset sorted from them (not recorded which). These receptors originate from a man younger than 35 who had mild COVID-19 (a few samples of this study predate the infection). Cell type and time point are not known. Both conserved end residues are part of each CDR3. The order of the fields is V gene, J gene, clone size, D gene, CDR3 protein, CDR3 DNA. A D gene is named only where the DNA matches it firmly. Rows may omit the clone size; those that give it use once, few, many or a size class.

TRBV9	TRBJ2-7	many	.	CASSVVEGNEQYF	TGTGCCAGCAGCGTAGTCGAAGGGAACGAGCAGTACTTC
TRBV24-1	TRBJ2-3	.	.	CATSDPGKGSDTQYF	TGTGCCACCAGTGATCCCGGGAAGGGTTCAGATACGCAGTATTTT
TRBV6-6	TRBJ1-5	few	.	CASSFRGQPQHF	TGTGCCAGCAGTTTTCGGGGTCAGCCCCAGCATTTT
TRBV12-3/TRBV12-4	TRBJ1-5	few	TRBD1	CASRNRTGGSNQPQHF	TGTGCCAGCAGAAACCGGACAGGGGGGAGCAATCAGCCCCAGCATTTT
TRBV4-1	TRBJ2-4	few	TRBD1	CASSHPPLALGDRGDIQYF	TGCGCCAGCAGCCATCCTCCCCTAGCGCTCGGGGACAGGGGAGACATTCAGTACTTC
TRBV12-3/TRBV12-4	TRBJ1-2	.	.	CASSQPFSYGYTF	TGTGCCAGCAGTCAACCTTTTAGCTATGGCTACACCTTC
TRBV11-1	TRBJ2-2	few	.	CASSFFSGTGELFF	TGTGCCAGCAGTTTCTTTAGCGGCACCGGGGAGCTGTTTTTT
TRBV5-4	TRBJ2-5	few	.	CASSPWKQETQYF	TGTGCCAGCAGCCCATGGAAGCAAGAGACCCAGTACTTC
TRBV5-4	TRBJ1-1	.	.	CASSRGQELNTEAFF	TGTGCCAGCAGCCGGGGCCAGGAGTTGAACACTGAAGCTTTCTTT
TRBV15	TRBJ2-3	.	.	CATSRDRTGTQYF	TGTGCCACCAGCAGAGATCGGACGGGTACGCAGTATTTT
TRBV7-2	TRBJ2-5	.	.	CASSNSEGGSETQYF	TGTGCCAGCAGCAATAGCGAGGGGGGCTCAGAGACCCAGTACTTC
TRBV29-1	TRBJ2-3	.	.	CSDRARGTDTQYF	TGCAGCGACCGAGCCAGGGGCACAGATACGCAGTATTTT
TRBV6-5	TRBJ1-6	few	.	CASSYSMQGLGSPLHF	TGTGCCAGCAGTTACTCGATGCAGGGTCTAGGTTCACCCCTCCACTTT
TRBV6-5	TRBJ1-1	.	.	CASSYVGPNTEAFF	TGTGCCAGCAGTTACGTAGGGCCGAACACTGAAGCTTTCTTT
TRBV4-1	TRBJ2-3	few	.	CASSQGPSDTQYF	TGCGCCAGCAGCCAAGGTCCCTCAGATACGCAGTATTTT
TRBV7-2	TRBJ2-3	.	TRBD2	CASAPGLTTDTQYF	TGTGCCAGCGCCCCGGGACTAACGACAGATACGCAGTATTTT
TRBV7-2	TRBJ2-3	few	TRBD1	CASSLKQGADTQYF	TGTGCCAGCAGCTTAAAACAGGGGGCAGATACGCAGTATTTT
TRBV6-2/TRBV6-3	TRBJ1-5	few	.	CASANGGLRQPQHF	TGTGCCAGCGCCAACGGGGGGCTTAGACAGCCCCAGCATTTT
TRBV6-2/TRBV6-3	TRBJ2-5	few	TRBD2	CASSVPLAGVETQYF	TGTGCCAGCAGTGTCCCACTAGCGGGGGTAGAGACCCAGTACTTC
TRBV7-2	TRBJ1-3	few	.	CASSLAYSSGNTIYF	TGTGCCAGCAGCTTAGCTTACAGCTCTGGAAACACCATATATTTT
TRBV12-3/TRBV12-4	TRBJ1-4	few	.	CASSLLGMGVELFF	TGTGCCAGCAGTTTACTGGGGATGGGCGTAGAACTGTTTTTT
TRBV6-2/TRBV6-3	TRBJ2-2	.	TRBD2	CASSYSLVTSGYTGELFF	TGTGCCAGCAGTTACTCTCTTGTGACTAGCGGGTACACCGGGGAGCTGTTTTTT
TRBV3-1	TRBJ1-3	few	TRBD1	CASSPGTGPGNTIYF	TGTGCCAGCAGCCCTGGGACAGGCCCTGGAAACACCATATATTTT
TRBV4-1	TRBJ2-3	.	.	CASSQEKAPNTDTQYF	TGCGCCAGCAGCCAAGAAAAGGCTCCCAATACAGATACGCAGTATTTT
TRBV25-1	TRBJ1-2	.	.	CASSDQGFAGYTF	TGTGCCAGCAGTGACCAGGGTTTTGCTGGCTACACCTTC
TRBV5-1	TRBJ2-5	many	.	CASSVQGRGVETQYF	TGCGCCAGCAGCGTGCAGGGGAGGGGAGTTGAGACCCAGTACTTC
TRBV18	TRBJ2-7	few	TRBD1	CASSPWTGEGEQYF	TGTGCCAGCTCACCATGGACAGGGGAAGGCGAGCAGTACTTC
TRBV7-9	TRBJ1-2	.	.	CASSFGKHNYGYTF	TGTGCCAGCAGCTTTGGCAAACACAACTATGGCTACACCTTC
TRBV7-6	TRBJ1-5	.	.	CASSLGPRQPQHF	TGTGCCAGCAGCTTGGGTCCTCGGCAGCCCCAGCATTTT
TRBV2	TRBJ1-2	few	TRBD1	CASRGQQTNYGYTF	TGTGCCAGCAGGGGACAGCAGACTAACTATGGCTACACCTTC
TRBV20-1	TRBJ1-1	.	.	CSARAGFASGVSTEAFF	TGCAGTGCTAGAGCGGGGTTCGCTTCAGGGGTGAGCACTGAAGCTTTCTTT
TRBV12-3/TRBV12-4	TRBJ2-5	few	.	CASSPRFVGETQYF	TGTGCCAGCAGTCCCCGTTTTGTGGGGGAGACCCAGTACTTC
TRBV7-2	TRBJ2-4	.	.	CASSLSAQNIQYF	TGTGCCAGCAGCTTATCGGCTCAAAACATTCAGTACTTC
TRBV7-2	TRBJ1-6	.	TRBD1	CASSLSSTGRSPLHF	TGTGCCAGCAGCTTGTCCTCGACAGGGCGATCACCCCTCCACTTT
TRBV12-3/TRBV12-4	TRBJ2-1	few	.	CASSLASEVNNEQFF	TGTGCCAGCAGTTTAGCCTCAGAGGTGAACAATGAGCAGTTCTTC
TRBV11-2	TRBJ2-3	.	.	CASRSWGGPSTDTQYF	TGTGCCAGCAGATCCTGGGGTGGGCCTAGCACAGATACGCAGTATTTT
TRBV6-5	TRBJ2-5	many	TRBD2	CASTQQPSGGETQYF	TGTGCCAGCACTCAGCAGCCTAGCGGGGGAGAGACCCAGTACTTC
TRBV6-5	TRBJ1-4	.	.	CASSTPGTAANEKLFF	TGTGCCAGCAGCACGCCAGGGACCGCGGCTAATGAAAAACTGTTTTTT
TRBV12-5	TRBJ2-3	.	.	CASGFSSGGQPDTQYF	TGTGCTAGTGGTTTCAGTTCCGGGGGACAGCCAGATACGCAGTATTTT
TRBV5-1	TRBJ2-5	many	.	CASSSQPGSQETQYF	TGCGCCAGCAGTTCGCAACCGGGATCACAAGAGACCCAGTACTTC
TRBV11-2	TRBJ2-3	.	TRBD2	CASSKPLGSGGLPGSPDTQYF	TGTGCCAGCAGCAAACCGCTGGGTAGCGGGGGGCTACCGGGTTCACCAGATACGCAGTATTTT
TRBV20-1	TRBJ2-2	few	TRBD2	CSARGQRGPRGGELFF	TGCAGTGCTAGAGGGCAGCGGGGGCCCCGAGGAGGGGAGCTGTTTTTT
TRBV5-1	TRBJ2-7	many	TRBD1	CASSAGTGVSEQYF	TGCGCCAGCAGCGCCGGGACAGGGGTCAGCGAGCAGTACTTC
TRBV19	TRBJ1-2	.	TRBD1	CASSPGQGSGYTF	TGTGCCAGTAGCCCGGGACAGGGAAGCGGCTACACCTTC
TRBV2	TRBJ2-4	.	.	CASSDWAAKNIQYF	TGTGCCAGCAGTGACTGGGCAGCCAAAAACATTCAGTACTTC
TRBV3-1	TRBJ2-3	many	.	CASSPLSGDTQYF	TGTGCCAGCAGCCCCCTCTCAGGGGATACGCAGTATTTT
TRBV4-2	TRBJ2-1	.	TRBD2	CASSLGGRRGSHNEQFF	TGTGCCAGCAGCCTCGGGGGGAGGCGGGGGAGCCACAATGAGCAGTTCTTC
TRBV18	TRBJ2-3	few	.	CASSPDRTNTDTQYF	TGTGCCAGCTCACCAGACAGGACAAACACAGATACGCAGTATTTT
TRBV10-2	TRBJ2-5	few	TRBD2	CASKGLADGETQYF	TGCGCCAGCAAAGGACTAGCGGATGGAGAGACCCAGTACTTC
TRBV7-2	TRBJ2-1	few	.	CASSLNMGGAGDNEQFF	TGTGCCAGCAGCTTAAATATGGGGGGGGCAGGGGATAATGAGCAGTTCTTC
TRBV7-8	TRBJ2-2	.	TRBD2	CASSQASGAHTGELFF	TGTGCCAGCAGCCAGGCTAGCGGGGCCCACACCGGGGAGCTGTTTTTT
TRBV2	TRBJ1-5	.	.	CASMVGVFQPQHF	TGTGCCAGCATGGTAGGGGTATTTCAGCCCCAGCATTTT